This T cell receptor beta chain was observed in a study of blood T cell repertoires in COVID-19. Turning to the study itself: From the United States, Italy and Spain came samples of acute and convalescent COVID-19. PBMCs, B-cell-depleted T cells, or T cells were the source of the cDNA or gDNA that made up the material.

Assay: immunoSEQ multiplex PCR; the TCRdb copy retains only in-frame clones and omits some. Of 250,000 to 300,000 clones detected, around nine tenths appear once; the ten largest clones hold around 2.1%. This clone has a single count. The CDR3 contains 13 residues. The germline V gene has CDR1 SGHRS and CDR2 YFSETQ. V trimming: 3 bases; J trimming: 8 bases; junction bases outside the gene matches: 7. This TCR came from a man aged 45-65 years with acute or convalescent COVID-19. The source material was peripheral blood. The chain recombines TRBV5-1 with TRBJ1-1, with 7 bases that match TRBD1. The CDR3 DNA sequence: TGCGCCAGCAGCTCCCACAGGGGCGCAGAAGCTTTCTTT. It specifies CASSSHRGAEAFF.